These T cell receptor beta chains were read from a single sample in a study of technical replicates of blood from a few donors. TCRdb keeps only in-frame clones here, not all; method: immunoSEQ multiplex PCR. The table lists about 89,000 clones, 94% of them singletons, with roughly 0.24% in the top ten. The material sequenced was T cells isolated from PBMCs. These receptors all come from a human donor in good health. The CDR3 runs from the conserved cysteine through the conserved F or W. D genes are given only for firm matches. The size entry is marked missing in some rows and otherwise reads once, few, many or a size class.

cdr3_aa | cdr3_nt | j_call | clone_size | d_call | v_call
CASSPRRATNEKLFF | TGTGCCAGCAGCCCCCGCCGAGCAACTAATGAAAAACTGTTTTTT | TRBJ1-4 | NA | NA | TRBV7-2
CASSWTGTGGQPQHF | TGTGCCAGCAGTTGGACCGGGACAGGGGGTCAGCCCCAGCATTTT | TRBJ1-5 | NA | TRBD1 | TRBV6-1
CASSLWTSGTTDTQYF | TGTGCCAGCAGCTTATGGACTAGCGGGACCACAGATACGCAGTATTTT | TRBJ2-3 | NA | TRBD2 | TRBV7-2
CASSSPGTGPYEQYF | TGTGCCAGCTCATCCCCCGGGACAGGGCCCTACGAGCAGTACTTC | TRBJ2-7 | NA | TRBD1 | TRBV18
CASSLVIEYEQYF | TGTGCCAGCAGCTTAGTTATAGAGTACGAGCAGTACTTC | TRBJ2-7 | NA | NA | TRBV11-1
CASSLKGGSAGYGYTF | TGTGCCAGCAGCTTAAAGGGCGGATCGGCGGGATATGGCTACACCTTC | TRBJ1-2 | NA | NA | TRBV7-3
CASSPFDSSGNTIYF | TGTGCCAGCAGCCCTTTCGACAGCTCTGGAAACACCATATATTTT | TRBJ1-3 | once | NA | TRBV7-8
CASSLASNYGYTF | TGTGCCAGCAGCTTAGCTTCTAACTATGGCTACACCTTC | TRBJ1-2 | NA | NA | TRBV11-2
CASTLTGPPFSGNTIYF | TGTGCCAGCACCTTAACAGGGCCCCCCTTCTCTGGAAACACCATATATTTT | TRBJ1-3 | NA | NA | TRBV2
CASSYVQGESYEQYF | TGTGCCAGCAGTTACGTACAGGGAGAATCCTACGAGCAGTACTTC | TRBJ2-7 | NA | NA | TRBV6-5
CAIRDSGSSETQYF | TGTGCCATCAGGGATAGCGGGAGTTCAGAGACCCAGTACTTC | TRBJ2-5 | NA | TRBD2 | TRBV10-3
CASSEEAGRQPQHF | TGCGCCAGCAGTGAGGAGGCGGGTCGGCAGCCCCAGCATTTT | TRBJ1-5 | NA | NA | TRBV10-2
CASGAGDYNEQFF | TGTGCCAGCGGGGCGGGGGACTACAATGAGCAGTTCTTC | TRBJ2-1 | few | TRBD2 | TRBV6-4
CASSQVGAYGYTF | TGCGCCAGCAGCCAAGTAGGGGCTTATGGCTACACCTTC | TRBJ1-2 | NA | NA | TRBV4-1
CASSLEGGSSYEQYF | TGTGCCAGCAGCTTAGAAGGCGGGAGCTCGTACGAGCAGTACTTC | TRBJ2-7 | NA | TRBD2 | TRBV7-8
CASSVGGHQPQHF | TGCGCCAGCAGTGTTGGGGGCCATCAGCCCCAGCATTTT | TRBJ1-5 | NA | NA | TRBV10-1
CSVEDQGLADEQFF | TGCAGCGTTGAAGATCAGGGACTAGCCGACGAGCAGTTCTTC | TRBJ2-1 | NA | TRBD2 | TRBV29-1
CASSPGLGGGNEQFF | TGTGCCAGCAGCCCGGGCTTGGGGGGGGGCAATGAGCAGTTCTTC | TRBJ2-1 | NA | TRBD2 | TRBV9
CASSEGRAGGIRETQYF | TGTGCCAGCAGTGAAGGTCGGGCAGGGGGAATTCGAGAGACCCAGTACTTC | TRBJ2-5 | NA | TRBD1 | TRBV2
CASSGRTVYTGELFF | TGTGCCAGCAGCGGGAGGACAGTTTACACCGGGGAGCTGTTTTTT | TRBJ2-2 | NA | NA | TRBV6-1
CASSPTGSYEQYF | TGTGCCAGCAGCCCGACGGGGAGCTACGAGCAGTACTTC | TRBJ2-7 | NA | NA | TRBV11-3
CASSEYSYNEQFF | TGTGCCAGCAGTGAATATAGCTACAATGAGCAGTTCTTC | TRBJ2-1 | NA | NA | TRBV25-1
CASSPSRENYEQYF | TGTGCCAGCAGCCCAAGTCGGGAGAACTACGAGCAGTACTTC | TRBJ2-7 | NA | NA | TRBV7-9
CASSLWGLAVDTQYF | TGTGCCAGCAGCTTATGGGGACTAGCGGTGGATACGCAGTATTTT | TRBJ2-3 | NA | TRBD2 | TRBV7-3